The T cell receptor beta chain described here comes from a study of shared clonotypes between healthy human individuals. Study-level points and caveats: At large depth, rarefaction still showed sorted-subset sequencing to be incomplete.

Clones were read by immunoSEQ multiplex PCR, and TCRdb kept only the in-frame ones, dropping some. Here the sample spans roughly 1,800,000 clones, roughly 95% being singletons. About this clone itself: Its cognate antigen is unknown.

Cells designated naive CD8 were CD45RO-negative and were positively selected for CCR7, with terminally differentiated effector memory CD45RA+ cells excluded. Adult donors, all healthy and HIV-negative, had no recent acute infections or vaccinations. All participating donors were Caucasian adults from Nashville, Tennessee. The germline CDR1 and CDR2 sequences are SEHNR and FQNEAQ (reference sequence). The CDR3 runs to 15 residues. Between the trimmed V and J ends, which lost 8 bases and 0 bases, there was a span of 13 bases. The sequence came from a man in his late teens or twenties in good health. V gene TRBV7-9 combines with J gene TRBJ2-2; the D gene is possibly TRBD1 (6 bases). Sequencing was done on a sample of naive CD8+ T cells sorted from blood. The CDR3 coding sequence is TGTGCCAGCGGTCCCGGGACAACGAACACCGGGGAGCTGTTTTTT. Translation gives CASGPGTTNTGELFF.